Listed below are T cell receptor beta chains from one sample, sequenced in a study of cytomegalovirus exposure and HLA in healthy donors. TCRdb's copy holds only in-frame clones and misses some; the assay was immunoSEQ multiplex PCR. Of approximately 120,000 clones listed, 77% were seen once; the top ten hold about 13%. The specimen sequenced was PBMCs. The source is a woman aged 35 to 49 in good health and CMV-seropositive. Both conserved end residues are part of each CDR3. The D gene is left open where the match is weak. Not all rows give a size; the values are once, few, many and, for expanded clones, a class.

v_call	d_call	j_call	clone_size	cdr3_length	cdr3_aa	cdr3_nt
TRBV5-1	TRBD1	TRBJ1-3	.	15	CASSISTGVGNTIYF	TGCGCCAGCAGCATCTCGACAGGGGTCGGAAACACCATATATTTT
TRBV7-9	TRBD1	TRBJ1-2	few	14	CATSSDRASDGYTF	TGTGCCACTTCGTCGGACAGGGCGTCGGATGGCTACACCTTC
TRBV5-4	TRBD2	TRBJ2-1	.	16	CASSPGGARESAEQFF	TGTGCCAGCAGCCCAGGAGGGGCGCGGGAGAGTGCTGAGCAGTTCTTC
TRBV6-4	TRBD1	TRBJ1-2	.	15	CASSPAGQGDYGYTF	TGTGCCAGCAGTCCCGCGGGACAGGGGGACTATGGCTACACCTTC
TRBV7-9	.	TRBJ2-3	.	14	CASSLVTGTDTQYF	TGTGCCAGCAGCTTAGTGACAGGAACAGATACGCAGTATTTT
TRBV4-2	.	TRBJ2-3	.	14	CASSQDRGPDTQYF	TGTGCCAGCAGCCAAGACAGGGGCCCAGATACGCAGTATTTT
TRBV5-8	.	TRBJ2-7	few	15	CASSPKRQGMYEQYF	TGTGCCAGCAGTCCCAAGCGGCAGGGGATGTACGAGCAGTACTTC
TRBV6-6	TRBD2	TRBJ2-7	.	13	CASRALSGGVQYF	TGTGCCAGCAGGGCGCTTTCTGGGGGGGTGCAGTACTTC
TRBV6-4	.	TRBJ1-6	.	16	CASRGTVGGINSPLHF	TGTGCCAGCAGGGGGACGGTGGGGGGGATAAATTCACCCCTCCACTTT
TRBV6-5	.	TRBJ1-5	few	13	CASRAGAWQPQHF	TGTGCCAGCAGAGCGGGGGCCTGGCAGCCCCAGCATTTT
TRBV28	TRBD1	TRBJ1-3	.	16	CASSHYRDRVRNTIYF	TGTGCCAGCAGTCACTACCGGGACAGGGTTCGAAACACCATATATTTT
TRBV5-1	TRBD2	TRBJ2-2	few	15	CASSQTSGRAGELFF	TGCGCCAGCAGCCAGACTAGCGGGAGGGCCGGGGAGCTGTTTTTT
TRBV7-2	TRBD2	TRBJ2-3	.	15	CASSFASGRPDTQYF	TGTGCCAGCAGCTTCGCTAGCGGGAGGCCAGATACGCAGTATTTT
TRBV28	TRBD2	TRBJ2-7	once	15	CASSSPPGLPYEQYF	TGTGCCAGCAGTTCCCCCCCGGGACTACCCTACGAGCAGTACTTC
TRBV9	.	TRBJ1-3	.	14	CASSVDLAGNTIYF	TGTGCCAGCAGCGTAGATCTCGCTGGAAACACCATATATTTT
TRBV15	.	TRBJ1-4	.	16	CATSREGGATNEKLFF	TGTGCCACCAGCAGAGAGGGGGGGGCAACTAATGAAAAACTGTTTTTT
TRBV6-6	.	TRBJ1-1	.	13	CASTQAQNTEAFF	TGTGCCAGCACGCAGGCCCAGAACACTGAAGCTTTCTTT
TRBV6-1	.	TRBJ2-7	.	14	CASSAQGTSYEQYF	TGTGCCAGCAGTGCACAGGGGACTTCCTACGAGCAGTACTTC
TRBV5-1	.	TRBJ2-1	.	15	CASSLGASPRDEQFF	TGCGCCAGCAGCTTGGGGGCCAGTCCCAGGGATGAGCAGTTCTTC
TRBV9	.	TRBJ2-6	.	18	CASSPRRGWISGANVLTF	TGTGCCAGCAGCCCACGTCGGGGTTGGATCTCTGGGGCCAACGTCCTGACTTTC
TRBV5-1	TRBD1	TRBJ1-2	.	15	CASSLVVGQGNGYTF	TGCGCCAGCAGCTTGGTCGTCGGACAGGGGAATGGCTACACCTTC
TRBV6-5	.	TRBJ1-6	.	13	CAIGATVNSPLHF	TGTGCCATCGGTGCGACAGTTAATTCACCCCTCCACTTT
TRBV29-1	TRBD2	TRBJ2-1	.	15	CSVGRGLAGVSEQFF	TGCAGCGTTGGGCGGGGACTAGCGGGAGTTAGTGAGCAGTTCTTC
TRBV30	.	TRBJ1-1	.	13	CAWSVLRFTEAFF	TGTGCCTGGAGTGTATTGAGGTTCACTGAAGCTTTCTTT
TRBV29-1	TRBD2	TRBJ2-1	.	14	CSADRLAGDNEQFF	TGCAGCGCTGATCGTCTAGCGGGAGACAATGAGCAGTTCTTC
TRBV7-9	.	TRBJ1-1	.	13	CASSLGEDTEAFF	TGTGCCAGCAGCTTGGGGGAGGACACTGAAGCTTTCTTT
TRBV7-9	TRBD1	TRBJ2-3	.	16	CASSPGQGRVADTQYF	TGTGCCAGCAGCCCCGGACAGGGGAGGGTGGCAGATACGCAGTATTTT
TRBV2	TRBD1	TRBJ1-4	.	12	CASRGQNEKLFF	TGTGCCAGCAGGGGACAGAATGAAAAACTGTTTTTT
TRBV5-1	TRBD2	TRBJ2-3	.	17	CASSLPASGRSPDTQYF	TGCGCCAGCAGCCTACCCGCTAGCGGGAGGTCTCCGGATACGCAGTATTTT
TRBV28	TRBD2	TRBJ2-3	.	13	CATRLAATDTQYF	TGTGCCACACGACTAGCAGCCACAGATACGCAGTATTTT
TRBV7-9	.	TRBJ2-2	.	14	CASSLDSRSGELFF	TGTGCCAGCAGCTTAGACTCCCGGTCCGGGGAGCTGTTTTTT
TRBV6-6	TRBD1	TRBJ2-5	.	13	CASIKDRVETQYF	TGTGCCAGCATTAAGGACAGGGTCGAGACCCAGTACTTC
TRBV27	TRBD2	TRBJ2-7	.	15	CASSLGTSGDYEQYF	TGTGCCAGCAGTCTCGGGACTAGCGGGGACTACGAGCAGTACTTC
TRBV18	TRBD2	TRBJ2-7	.	16	CASSPPTLAGGEEQYF	TGTGCCAGCTCACCACCGACTCTAGCGGGAGGGGAAGAGCAGTACTTC
TRBV21-1	.	TRBJ2-7	.	20	CASSKTHRSAGTSGRYEQYF	TGTGCCAGCAGCAAAACGCATAGGTCAGCCGGGACTAGCGGGAGATACGAGCAGTACTTC
TRBV19	TRBD2	TRBJ2-5	.	20	CASSINGGNAYSGPKETQYF	TGTGCCAGTAGTATAAACGGGGGGAACGCTTATTCGGGACCTAAGGAGACCCAGTACTTC
TRBV28	TRBD2	TRBJ2-1	.	20	CASSPNSGLAGGPGDNEQFF	TGTGCCAGCAGTCCCAACTCGGGACTAGCGGGAGGGCCGGGCGACAATGAGCAGTTCTTC
TRBV18	.	TRBJ2-5	once	17	CASSDRQKVLSQETQYF	TGTGCCAGCTCCGACAGACAGAAAGTTCTCAGCCAAGAGACCCAGTACTTC
TRBV4-1	TRBD1	TRBJ1-1	.	16	CASSQVRGQGDTEAFF	TGCGCCAGCAGCCAAGTGCGCGGACAGGGGGACACTGAAGCTTTCTTT
TRBV6-5	.	TRBJ2-3	.	14	CASSRITEGHTQYF	TGTGCCAGCAGTCGGATTACGGAGGGTCATACGCAGTATTTT
TRBV30	TRBD1	TRBJ1-5	.	14	CAWSPNRGGRPQHF	TGTGCCTGGAGTCCCAACAGGGGTGGAAGGCCCCAGCATTTT
TRBV4-1	.	TRBJ2-1	.	18	CASSQGRLLGLAYNEQFF	TGCGCCAGCAGCCAAGGTCGGTTGCTGGGACTGGCATACAATGAGCAGTTCTTC
TRBV4-1	TRBD1	TRBJ2-1	.	15	CASSPQGAQGNEQFF	TGCGCCAGCAGTCCACAGGGGGCGCAGGGCAATGAGCAGTTCTTC
TRBV10-3	TRBD1	TRBJ2-3	.	16	CAISRGQDASTDTQYF	TGTGCCATCAGCCGGGGACAGGACGCCTCCACAGATACGCAGTATTTT
TRBV27	.	TRBJ2-2	.	16	CASSFSTGETTGELFF	TGTGCCAGCAGTTTCTCTACGGGAGAGACCACGGGGGAGCTGTTTTTT
TRBV30	.	TRBJ1-5	.	17	CAWSSQFAALRDQPQHF	TGTGCCTGGAGTTCCCAATTCGCGGCCCTGAGGGATCAGCCCCAGCATTTT
TRBV5-6	TRBD1	TRBJ1-3	.	16	CASSWTGLSSGNTIYF	TGTGCCAGCAGCTGGACAGGGCTGAGCTCTGGAAACACCATATATTTT
TRBV6-6	TRBD1	TRBJ2-7	.	13	CASSWDRAYEQYF	TGTGCCAGCAGCTGGGACAGAGCCTACGAGCAGTACTTC